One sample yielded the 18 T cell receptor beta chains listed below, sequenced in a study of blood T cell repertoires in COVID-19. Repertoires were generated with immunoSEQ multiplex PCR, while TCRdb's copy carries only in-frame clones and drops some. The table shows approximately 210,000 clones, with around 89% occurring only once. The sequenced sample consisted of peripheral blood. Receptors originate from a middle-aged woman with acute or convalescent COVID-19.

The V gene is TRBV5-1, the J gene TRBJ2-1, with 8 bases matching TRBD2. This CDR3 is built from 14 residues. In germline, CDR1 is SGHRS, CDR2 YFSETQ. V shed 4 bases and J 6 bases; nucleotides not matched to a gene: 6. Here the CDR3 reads CASSRSRGVNEQFF. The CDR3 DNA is TGCGCCAGCAGCCGATCGCGGGGGGTCAATGAGCAGTTCTTC.

This CDR3 is CASRSGGGLNTEAFF. CDR3 DNA sequence: TGTGCCAGTCGAAGTGGGGGGGGGCTGAACACTGAAGCTTTCTTT. The chain joins TRBV2 to TRBJ1-1; TRBD1 is a possible D gene (6 bases). V gave up 9 bases and J gave up 0 bases, with 17 bases separating them. The CDR3 has 15 amino acids. The germline V gene encodes CDR1 SNHLY and CDR2 FYNNEI. The full variable domain, rest sourced from reference TRBV2 and TRBJ1-1, is EPEVTQTPSHQVTQMGQEVILRCVPISNHLYFYWYRQILGQKVEFLVSFYNNEISEKSEIFDDQFSVERPDGSNFTLKIRSTKLEDSAMYFCASRSGGGLNTEAFFGQGTRLTVV.

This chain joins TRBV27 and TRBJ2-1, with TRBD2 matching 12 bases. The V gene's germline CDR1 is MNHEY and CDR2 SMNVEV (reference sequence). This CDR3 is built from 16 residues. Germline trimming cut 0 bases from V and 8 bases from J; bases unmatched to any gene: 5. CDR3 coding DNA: TGTGCCAGCAGTTTATCGGGACTAGCGGGCCCCTATGAGCAGTTCTTC. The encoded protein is CASSLSGLAGPYEQFF.

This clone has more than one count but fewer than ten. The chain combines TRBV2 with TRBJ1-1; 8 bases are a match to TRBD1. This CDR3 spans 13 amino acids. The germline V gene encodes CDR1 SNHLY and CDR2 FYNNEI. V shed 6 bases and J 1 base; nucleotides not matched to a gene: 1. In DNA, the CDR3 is TGTGCCAGCAGAGGACAGGGGAACACTGAAGCTTTCTTT. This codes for CASRGQGNTEAFF.

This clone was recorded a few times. CDR3 coding DNA: TGTGCCAGTAGTATAGATGCCAGAAATCAGCCCCAGCATTTT. This translates into CASSIDARNQPQHF. The chain has TRBV19 and TRBJ1-5; D uncertain. V was cut by 0 bases and J by 4 bases, with 7 bases left in between. CDR1 is LNHDA, CDR2 SQIVND, per germline (reference sequence). The CDR3 is 14 residues long.

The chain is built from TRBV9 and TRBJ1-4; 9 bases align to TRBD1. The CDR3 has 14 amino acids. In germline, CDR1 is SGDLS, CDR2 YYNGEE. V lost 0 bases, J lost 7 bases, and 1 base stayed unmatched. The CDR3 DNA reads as TGTGCCAGCAGCGTAGACAGGGGGCGTGAAAAACTGTTTTTT. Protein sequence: CASSVDRGREKLFF.

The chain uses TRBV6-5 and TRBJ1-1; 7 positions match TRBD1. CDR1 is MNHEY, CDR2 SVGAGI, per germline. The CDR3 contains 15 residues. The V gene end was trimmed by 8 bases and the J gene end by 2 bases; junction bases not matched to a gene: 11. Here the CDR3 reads CASQSTGVGNTEAFF. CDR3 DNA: TGTGCCAGCCAATCCACAGGGGTTGGAAACACTGAAGCTTTCTTT.

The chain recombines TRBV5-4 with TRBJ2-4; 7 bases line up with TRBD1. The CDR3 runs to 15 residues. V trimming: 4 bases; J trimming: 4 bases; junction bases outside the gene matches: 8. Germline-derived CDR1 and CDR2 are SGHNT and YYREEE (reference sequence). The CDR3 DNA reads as TGTGCCAGCAGCCCGGGATGGGGACAGAAAAACATTCAGTACTTC. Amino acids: CASSPGWGQKNIQYF. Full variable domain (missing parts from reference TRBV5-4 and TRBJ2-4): ETGVTQSPTHLIKTRGQQVTLRCSSQSGHNTVSWYQQALGQGPQFIFQYYREEENGRGNFPPRFSGLQFPNYSSELNVNALELDDSALYLCASSPGWGQKNIQYFGAGTRLSVL.

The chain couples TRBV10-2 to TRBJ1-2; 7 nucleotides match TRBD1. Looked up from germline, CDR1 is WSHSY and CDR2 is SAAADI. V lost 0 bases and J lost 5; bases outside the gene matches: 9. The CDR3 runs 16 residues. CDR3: CASSESEWGTAYGYTF. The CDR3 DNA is TGCGCCAGCAGTGAGTCAGAATGGGGGACAGCTTATGGCTACACCTTC.

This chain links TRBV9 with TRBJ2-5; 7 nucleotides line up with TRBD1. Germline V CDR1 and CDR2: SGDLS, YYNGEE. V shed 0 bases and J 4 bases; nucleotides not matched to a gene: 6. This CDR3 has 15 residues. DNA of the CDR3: TGTGCCAGCAGCGTAGCTCAGGGGGAGCGAGAGACCCAGTACTTC. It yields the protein CASSVAQGERETQYF.

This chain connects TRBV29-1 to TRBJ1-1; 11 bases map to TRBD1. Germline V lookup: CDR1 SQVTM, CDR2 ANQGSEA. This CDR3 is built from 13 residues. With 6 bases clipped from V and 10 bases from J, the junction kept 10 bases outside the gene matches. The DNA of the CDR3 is TGCAGCGTCGCTGGACAGGGGGCGCGAGGAGCTTTCTTT. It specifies CSVAGQGARGAFF.

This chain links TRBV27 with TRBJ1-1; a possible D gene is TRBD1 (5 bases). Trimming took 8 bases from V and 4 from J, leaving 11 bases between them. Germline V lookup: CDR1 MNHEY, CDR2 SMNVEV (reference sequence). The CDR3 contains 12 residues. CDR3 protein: CASSSGSTEAFF. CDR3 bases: TGTGCCAGCTCCTCAGGGTCCACTGAAGCTTTCTTT.

CDR3 nucleotide sequence: TGTGCCAGCAGTGAGGCGACAGGGGGCTTACGGGAAAAACTGTTTTTT. It yields the protein CASSEATGGLREKLFF. The chain recombines TRBV25-1 with TRBJ1-4; 10 bases align to TRBD1. Trimming took 3 bases from V and 8 from J; bases not matched to a gene: 9. The CDR3 covers 16 residues. Looked up from germline, CDR1 is MGHDK and CDR2 is SYGVNS.

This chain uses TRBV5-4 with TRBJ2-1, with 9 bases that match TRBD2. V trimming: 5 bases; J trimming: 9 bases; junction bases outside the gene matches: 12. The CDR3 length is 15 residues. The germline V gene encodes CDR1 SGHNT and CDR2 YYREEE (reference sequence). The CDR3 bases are TGTGCCAGCAGTAGCGGGGGTGCGTTTCTGGGTGAGCAGTTCTTC. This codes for CASSSGGAFLGEQFF.

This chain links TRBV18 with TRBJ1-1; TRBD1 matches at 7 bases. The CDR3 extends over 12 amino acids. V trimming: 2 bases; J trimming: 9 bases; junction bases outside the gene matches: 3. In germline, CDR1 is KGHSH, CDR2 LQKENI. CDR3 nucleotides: TGTGCCAGCTCACCAACGACAGGGCAAGCTTTCTTT. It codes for CASSPTTGQAFF.

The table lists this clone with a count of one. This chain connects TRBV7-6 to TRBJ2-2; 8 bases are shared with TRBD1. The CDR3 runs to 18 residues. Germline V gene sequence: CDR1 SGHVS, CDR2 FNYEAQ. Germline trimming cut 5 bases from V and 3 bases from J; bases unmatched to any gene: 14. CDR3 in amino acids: CASSDRARDRRYTGELFF. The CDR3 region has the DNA TGTGCCAGCAGCGACCGGGCCCGGGACAGGCGTTACACCGGGGAGCTGTTTTTT. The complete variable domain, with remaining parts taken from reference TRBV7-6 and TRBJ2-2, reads GAGVSQSPRYKVTKRGQDVALRCDPISGHVSLYWYRQALGQGPEFLTYFNYEAQQDKSGLPNDRFSAERPEGSISTLTIQRTEQRDSAMYRCASSDRARDRRYTGELFFGEGSRLTVL.

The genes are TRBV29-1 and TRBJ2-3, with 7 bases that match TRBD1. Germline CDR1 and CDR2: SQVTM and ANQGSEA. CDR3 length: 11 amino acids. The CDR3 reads CSGEGDSKQYF. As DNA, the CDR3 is TGCAGTGGTGAAGGGGACAGTAAGCAGTATTTT.

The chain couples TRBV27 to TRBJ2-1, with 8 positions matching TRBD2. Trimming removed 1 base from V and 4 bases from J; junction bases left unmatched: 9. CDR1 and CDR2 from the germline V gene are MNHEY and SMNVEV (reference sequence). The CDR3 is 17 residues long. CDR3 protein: CASSLLAAGRVYNEQFF. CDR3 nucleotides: TGTGCCAGCAGTTTATTGGCCGCCGGGAGGGTGTACAATGAGCAGTTCTTC.